These 30 T cell receptor beta chains were sequenced from one sample in a study of T cells in Graves' hyperthyroidism and ophthalmopathy. RNA transcripts provided the source from which TCR beta CDR3 regions were amplified. With the HTBI primer set, the TCR CDR3 went through a first round of RT-PCR. TCRdb passed the multiplex PCR reads through MiXCR, listing each CDR3 protein once. The table has approximately 710,000 distinct CDR3 sequences, roughly 17% seen once. The sample comprised blood. All receptors derive from a man in his fifties or sixties with Graves' hyperthyroidism.

This chain uses TRBV18 with TRBJ1-4, with D unresolved. The CDR3 is 15 residues long. The germline CDR1 and CDR2 sequences are KGHSH and LQKENI. The ends were cut back, 0 bases at V and 7 bases at J, with 12 bases in the middle. Written as DNA, the CDR3 is TGTGCCAGCTCACCACCATCCGGGTGGGGTGAAAAACTGTTTTTT. Translating it yields CASSPPSGWGEKLFF.

Only a few counts were recorded for this clonotype. The V gene is TRBV28, the J gene TRBJ1-4; D unresolved. The CDR3 covers 12 residues. Germline V CDR1 and CDR2: MDHEN, SYDVKM. Trimming left V 6 bases short and J 4 bases short, with 6 bases between. The CDR3 DNA sequence: TGTGCCAGCAGGACACTTAATGAAAAACTGTTTTTT. Protein sequence: CASRTLNEKLFF.

CDR3 sequence reads: CASRLQAGELFF. The DNA of the CDR3 is TGTGCCAGCAGACTCCAAGCCGGGGAGCTGTTTTTT. The chain carries TRBV7-9 and TRBJ2-2; D gene ambiguous. Trimming stripped 6 bases from V and 6 bases from J, with 8 bases between. CDR3 length: 12 amino acids. Germline V lookup: CDR1 SEHNR, CDR2 FQNEAQ (reference sequence).

This clonotype was seen many times. The V gene is TRBV27, the J gene TRBJ2-2; D is undetermined. Germline-derived CDR1 and CDR2 are MNHEY and SMNVEV (reference sequence). This CDR3 region has 13 residues. Trimming removed 5 bases from V and 1 base from J, with 5 bases in between. CDR3 amino acids: CASSARNTGELFF. Here the CDR3 DNA reads TGTGCCAGCAGTGCCCGGAACACCGGGGAGCTGTTTTTT.

At least ten counts were recorded for this clonotype. The chain uses TRBV6-1 and TRBJ2-2; TRBD2 matches 9 bases. Per germline, CDR1 MNHNS and CDR2 SASEGT. With V trimmed by 6 bases and J by 7 bases, 12 bases remained unmatched. This CDR3 is built from 16 residues. The CDR3 DNA follows: TGTGCCAGCAGCCCCGTAAGCGGGAGGTTCGGCGGGGAGCTGTTTTTT. As protein: CASSPVSGRFGGELFF.

The V gene is TRBV5-1, the J gene TRBJ2-7, with a weak D call TRBD1 (6 bases). Trimming stripped 0 bases from V and 5 bases from J, with 12 bases between. The V gene's germline CDR1 is SGHRS and CDR2 YFSETQ. The CDR3 spans 14 residues. The CDR3 spells CASSLVGRDNEQYF. DNA of the CDR3: TGCGCCAGCAGCTTGGTAGGCAGGGACAACGAGCAGTACTTC.

This clonotype was counted between two and nine times. Because the CDR3 is missing its conserved closing phenylalanine or tryptophan, this is likely a read error. J is TRBJ2-7 and V is TRBV30; the D is unclear. Trimming removed 0 bases at V and 6 bases at J, with 9 bases between. The length of the CDR3 is 12 residues. Germline V CDR1 and CDR2: GTSNPN, SVGIG (reference sequence). The CDR3 DNA reads as TGTGCCTGGAGTGTGATACCTACCGAGCAGTACCTC. Protein sequence: CAWSVIPTEQYL.

This clonotype was counted between two and nine times. This sequence joins TRBV15 and TRBJ1-1; weak D call: TRBD1 (5 bases). Germline CDR1 reads LNHNV; CDR2 reads YYDKDF (reference sequence). This CDR3 is 14 amino acids long. V was cut by 3 bases and J by 4 bases, with 12 bases left in between. CDR3: CATSSHRGGTEAFF. CDR3 sequence (DNA): TGTGCCACCAGCAGCCATAGGGGAGGCACTGAAGCTTTCTTT.

This clonotype has a handful of counts. This chain's CDR3 is CASSPQGGGFTGELFF. The CDR3 region has the DNA TGTGCCAGCAGCCCCCAAGGGGGAGGCTTCACCGGGGAGCTGTTTTTT. V and J are TRBV5-4 and TRBJ2-2; tentatively, D is TRBD1 or TRBD2 (6 bases each). The germline gives CDR1 SGHNT, CDR2 YYREEE (reference sequence). V lost 4 bases and J lost 4, with 17 bases in between. The CDR3 is made up of 16 amino acids.

In DNA form, the CDR3 reads TGTGCCACCAGCAGAGATATGAGTGGGACTAGCGGGAACGTCGGGGAGCTGTTTTTT. Amino acids: CATSRDMSGTSGNVGELFF. J is TRBJ2-2 and V is TRBV15, with 13 nucleotides matching TRBD2. Germline V gene data show CDR1 as LNHNV and CDR2 as YYDKDF (reference sequence). V lost 0 bases, J lost 7 bases, and 11 bases stayed unmatched. CDR3 length equals 19 residues.

This clonotype has only a few counts. This rearrangement joins TRBV10-1 to TRBJ2-5, with 9 bases identical to TRBD2. V dropped 5 bases and J dropped 4; count of bases not matched to a gene: 8. The germline gives CDR1 WNHNN, CDR2 SYGVQD (reference sequence). CDR3 length: 15 residues. CDR3 in amino acids: CASSLYSGSPETQYF. CDR3 nucleotides: TGCGCCAGCAGTCTCTATAGCGGGAGTCCAGAGACCCAGTACTTC.

This clonotype was seen more than once but under ten times. This chain connects TRBV19 to TRBJ2-1, with TRBD2 matching 11 bases. The germline V gene has CDR1 LNHDA and CDR2 SQIVND (reference sequence). Losses at the gene ends were 5 bases for V and 10 bases for J; bases not matched to a gene: 13. The CDR3 sequence is 16 residues long. In DNA, the CDR3 is TGTGCCAGTAGTGCCCCCTTAGCGGGAGGGCCGGGGGAGCAGTTCTTC. Protein product: CASSAPLAGGPGEQFF.

This clonotype was found a few times. The V and J genes are TRBV4-2 and TRBJ2-7; possibly TRBD1 or TRBD2 for D (6 bases each). Germline CDR1 is LGHNA and CDR2 is YNFKEQ. V was clipped by 1 base and J by 2 bases, with 21 bases between them. The CDR3 spans 18 residues. The CDR3, as DNA: TGTGCCAGCAGCCAAGCCCAACTAGCCCGGAGGGGGACCTACGAGCAGTACTTC. Its translation: CASSQAQLARRGTYEQYF.

The table lists this clonotype with a few counts. The genes are TRBV7-8 and TRBJ2-2; 8 bases agree with TRBD2. J gave up 0 bases and V 1 base, and 10 bases lay outside the gene matches. The germline gives CDR1 SGHVS, CDR2 FQNEAQ. CDR3 length: 19 amino acids. The CDR3 protein is CASSLVELAAYTNTGELFF. The CDR3 region has the DNA TGTGCCAGCAGCTTAGTCGAACTAGCGGCTTATACGAACACCGGGGAGCTGTTTTTT. The whole variable domain, filled in from reference TRBV7-8 and TRBJ2-2, reads GAGVSQSPRYKVAKRGQDVALRCDPISGHVSLFWYQQALGQGPEFLTYFQNEAQLDKSGLPSDRFFAERPEGSVSTLKIQRTQQEDSAVYLCASSLVELAAYTNTGELFFGEGSRLTVL.

The chain links TRBV18 to TRBJ1-5; TRBD1 aligns across 9 bases. Germline-derived CDR1 and CDR2 are KGHSH and LQKENI. The CDR3 runs to 14 residues. After removal of 2 bases from V and 8 bases from J, the junction contained 4 bases not matched to a gene. The CDR3: CASSPDRTGEPQHF. In DNA, the CDR3 is TGTGCCAGCTCACCAGACAGGACAGGGGAGCCCCAGCATTTT.

This clonotype was seen at least ten times. This chain connects TRBV2 to TRBJ2-7; D possibly corresponds to TRBD1 (6 bases). Germline assignment: CDR1 SNHLY and CDR2 FYNNEI. V was pared by 8 bases and J by 2 bases, with 10 bases between. The CDR3 length is 12 residues. CDR3 amino acids: CASGGFTYEQYF. CDR3 nucleotide sequence: TGTGCCAGCGGGGGCTTTACCTACGAGCAGTACTTC.

V gene TRBV20-1 combines with J gene TRBJ2-7; TRBD2 matches at 7 bases. J was trimmed by 3 bases and V by 6 bases; bases with no gene match: 20. The germline V gene has CDR1 DFQATT and CDR2 SNEGSKA (reference sequence). This CDR3 is built from 17 residues. In DNA form, the CDR3 reads TGCAGTGCCCCCGCTCGGGGGGTAGCGCGTCGTAGCTACGAGCAGTACTTC. Amino acid sequence: CSAPARGVARRSYEQYF.

Comment on this clonotype: A read error is possible here, since a much larger clone lies one base away. The genes are TRBV20-1 and TRBJ2-1, with 7 bases identical to TRBD2. V was clipped by 6 bases and J by 5 bases; unmatched bases: 16. Germline V gene lookup returns CDR1 DFQATT and CDR2 SNEGSKA (reference sequence). The CDR3 totals 16 residues. The CDR3 protein is CSAVPGDGGYDNEQFF. The CDR3, as DNA: TGCAGTGCAGTACCCGGGGACGGGGGGTATGACAATGAGCAGTTCTTC.

In this sample, this clonotype turned up a few times. The chain links TRBV9 to TRBJ2-3; 8 bases match TRBD1. The germline gives CDR1 SGDLS, CDR2 YYNGEE. CDR3 length: 17 amino acids. Losses at the gene ends were 0 bases for V and 2 bases for J; bases not matched to a gene: 8. The CDR3 sequence is CASSVVAGGFVTDTQYF. The CDR3 DNA reads as TGTGCCAGCAGCGTAGTTGCAGGGGGCTTTGTCACAGATACGCAGTATTTT. The full variable domain, rest sourced from reference TRBV9 and TRBJ2-3, is DSGVTQTPKHLITATGQRVTLRCSPRSGDLSVYWYQQSLDQGLQFLIQYYNGEERAKGNILERFSAQQFPDLHSELNLSSLELGDSALYFCASSVVAGGFVTDTQYFGPGTRLTVL.

This clonotype was found many times. The chain couples TRBV19 to TRBJ2-2; D remains unclear. CDR1 is LNHDA and CDR2 is SQIVND in the germline V gene (reference sequence). The CDR3 is made up of 14 amino acids. V was clipped by 6 bases and J by 4 bases, with 12 bases between them. The CDR3 loop reads CASRDLIFTGELFF. As DNA, the CDR3 is TGTGCCAGTAGGGACCTTATATTCACCGGGGAGCTGTTTTTT. Together with reference TRBV19 and TRBJ2-2, the CDR3 gives the full variable domain: DGGITQSPKYLFRKEGQNVTLSCEQNLNHDAMYWYRQDPGQGLRLIYYSQIVNDFQKGDIAEGYSVSREKKESFPLTVTSAQKNPTAFYLCASRDLIFTGELFFGEGSRLTVL.

In its sample, this clonotype was seen many times. In DNA, the CDR3 is TGTGCCAGCAGCGATCAGGGGACTGAAGCTTTCTTT. Protein sequence: CASSDQGTEAFF. The genes are TRBV5-6 and TRBJ1-1; possible D gene TRBD1, 6 bases. Germline V lookup: CDR1 SGHDT, CDR2 YYEEEE. The CDR3 totals 12 residues. Trimming stripped 4 bases from V and 5 bases from J, with 9 bases between.

This clonotype occurred a few times. The J gene is TRBJ2-7, the V gene TRBV20-1, with D hard to call. V shed 1 base and J shed 6 bases, with 13 bases lying between them. This CDR3 contains 13 residues. CDR1 is DFQATT and CDR2 is SNEGSKA in the germline V gene (reference sequence). In nucleotides, the CDR3 is TGCAGTGCTAGAGTAGAAAGGGTCGGCGAGCAGTACTTC. Its protein product is CSARVERVGEQYF.

This clonotype was recorded a few times. One base away lies a much larger clone, so this may be a sequencing read error. The chain employs TRBV2 and TRBJ1-6; D may be TRBD1 (6 bases). The CDR3 runs 14 residues. CDR1 is SNHLY and CDR2 is FYNNEI in the germline V gene. Trimming removed 4 bases at V and 9 bases at J, with 13 bases between. The DNA of the CDR3 is TGTGCCAGCAGTGCCCAGGGAGGGGGTTCACCCCTCCACTTT. Translation: CASSAQGGGSPLHF.

Many counts were recorded for this clonotype. The V gene is TRBV5-1, the J gene TRBJ2-1; D is unclear. The CDR3 sequence is 15 residues long. Germline-derived CDR1 and CDR2 are SGHRS and YFSETQ. V shed 2 bases and J shed 2 bases, with 11 bases lying between them. CDR3 amino acids: CASSFTLDPYNEQFF. CDR3 bases: TGCGCCAGCAGCTTTACCCTCGACCCCTACAATGAGCAGTTCTTC.

This clonotype was seen repeatedly, ten times or more. The chain employs TRBV2 and TRBJ1-4; 9 nucleotides match TRBD1. With V trimmed by 6 bases and J by 7 bases, 6 bases remained unmatched. There are 14 residues in the CDR3. Germline V gene lookup returns CDR1 SNHLY and CDR2 FYNNEI. As DNA, the CDR3 is TGTGCCAGCAGCGGACAGGGGAGGCTTGAAAAACTGTTTTTT. Protein sequence: CASSGQGRLEKLFF.

This clonotype was counted a few times. V gene TRBV10-3 combines with J gene TRBJ1-1; 7 bases map to TRBD1. Looked up from germline, CDR1 is ENHRY and CDR2 is SYGVKD. The junction had 7 bases not matched to a gene; V was cut back by 4 bases and J by 5 bases. The CDR3 is 14 amino acids. The CDR3 DNA reads TGTGCCATCAGTGTACACGACAGGGCGACTGAAGCTTTCTTT. Translating it yields CAISVHDRATEAFF.

This clonotype has a count of ten or more. The chain couples TRBV28 to TRBJ2-7; D is undetermined. The CDR3 has 13 residues. In germline, CDR1 is MDHEN, CDR2 SYDVKM. Deletions cut 6 bases from V and 0 bases from J, with 9 bases between. The CDR3 loop is CASRDGVSYEQYF. The CDR3 region has the DNA TGTGCCAGCAGGGACGGAGTCTCCTACGAGCAGTACTTC.

The J gene is TRBJ1-1, the V gene TRBV5-1; a weak D match, TRBD1 (6 bases). CDR3 length equals 14 residues. V dropped 5 bases and J dropped 3 bases, with 14 bases sitting between them. Per germline, CDR1 SGHRS and CDR2 YFSETQ. CDR3: CASSTGQPYTEAFF. The CDR3, as DNA: TGCGCCAGCAGTACAGGACAGCCGTACACTGAAGCTTTCTTT.

This chain connects TRBV30 to TRBJ2-5; 7 bases fit TRBD2. J gave up 12 bases and V 1 base, and 8 bases lay outside the gene matches. Germline CDR1 GTSNPN, CDR2 SVGIG (reference sequence). The CDR3 is 12 residues long. The CDR3 reads CAWSASGTNKYF. The CDR3, as DNA: TGTGCCTGGAGTGCTAGCGGAACCAATAAGTACTTC.

This rearrangement joins TRBV10-1 to TRBJ2-1; 10 bases are a match to TRBD2. Trimming cost V 4 bases and J 9 bases; bases outside gene matches: 9. CDR1 and CDR2 (germline): WNHNN, SYGVQD (reference sequence). The CDR3 covers 15 residues. In DNA form, the CDR3 reads TGCGCCAGCAGTGGGGCTAGCGGGAGTCTGGTTGAGCAGTTCTTC. Protein sequence: CASSGASGSLVEQFF.